Listed below are T cell receptor beta chains from one sample, sequenced in a study of blood T cell repertoires in COVID-19. The data were produced by immunoSEQ multiplex PCR, yet TCRdb's version contains in-frame clones alone and is incomplete. The repertoire has around 200,000 clones, 75% to 85% of them found once; the top ten carry almost 6%. Sequencing used peripheral blood. The receptor set was obtained from a woman between 40 and 55 years old with COVID-19, enrolled during active disease. CDR3s include the opening cysteine and the closing phenylalanine or tryptophan.

j_call,v_call,cdr3_aa
TRBJ2-5,TRBV12-3/TRBV12-4,CASSFGMRETQYF
TRBJ1-2,TRBV6-5,CASSYLFQGVYGYTF
TRBJ2-1,TRBV5-1,CASRAGVSINEQFF
TRBJ2-7,TRBV19,CASSRGMAYEQYF
TRBJ1-3,TRBV19,CASSSGNSGNTIYF
TRBJ1-1,TRBV18,CASSPQGAGNTEAFF
TRBJ2-7,TRBV9,CASSVTGGNYEQYF
TRBJ1-1,TRBV5-4,CASSRDRGTEAFF
TRBJ1-2,TRBV5-5,CASTRTGGSGYTF
TRBJ2-2,TRBV6-5,CASSLRGGELFF
TRBJ2-1,TRBV28,CASKGSGVSNEQFF
TRBJ2-7,TRBV6-5,CASSLSTGPYEQYF
TRBJ1-2,TRBV11-2,CASRSPRQGIGYGYTF
TRBJ2-7,TRBV6-5,CASSYNLGLAYEQYF
TRBJ1-4,TRBV19,CASSRRQATNEKLFF
TRBJ2-7,TRBV5-1,CASSLTSGPPYEQYF
TRBJ2-1,TRBV6-4,CASRQEGGGSYNEQFF
TRBJ2-5,TRBV5-1,CASSLSSGGPQETQYF
TRBJ1-4,TRBV27,CASSLLGGSNEKLFF
TRBJ2-5,TRBV5-1,CASSAGTPQETQYF
TRBJ2-7,TRBV30,CAWSAGLAATYEQYF
TRBJ2-3,TRBV10-3,CAISEYVAGAADTQYF
TRBJ2-3,TRBV29-1,CSGLAGTNPDTQYF